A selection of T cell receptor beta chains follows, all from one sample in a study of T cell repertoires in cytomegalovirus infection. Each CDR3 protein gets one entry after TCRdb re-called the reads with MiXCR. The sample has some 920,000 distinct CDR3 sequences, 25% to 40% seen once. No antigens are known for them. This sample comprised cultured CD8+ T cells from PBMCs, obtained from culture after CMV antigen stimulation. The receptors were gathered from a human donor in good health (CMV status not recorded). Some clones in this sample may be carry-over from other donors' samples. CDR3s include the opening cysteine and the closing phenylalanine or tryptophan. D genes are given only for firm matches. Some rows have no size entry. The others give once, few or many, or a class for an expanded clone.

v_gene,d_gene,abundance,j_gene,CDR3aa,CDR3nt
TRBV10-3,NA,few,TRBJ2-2,CAIFSRTVNNTGELFF,TGTGCCATCTTTTCTAGGACAGTCAACAACACCGGGGAGCTGTTTTTT
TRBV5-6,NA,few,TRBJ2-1,CASSWGWGDNEQFF,TGTGCCAGCAGCTGGGGGTGGGGGGACAATGAGCAGTTCTTC
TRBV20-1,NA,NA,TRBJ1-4,CSARYVGVNGGEKLFF,TGCAGTGCTAGATACGTCGGGGTTAACGGAGGTGAAAAACTGTTTTTT
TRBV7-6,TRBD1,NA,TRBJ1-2,CASSVYRGPNYGYTF,TGTGCCAGCAGCGTTTACAGGGGACCCAACTATGGCTACACCTTC
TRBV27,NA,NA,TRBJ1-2,CASSFMPGPLQSYTF,TGTGCCAGCAGTTTTATGCCGGGTCCCCTCCAGAGCTACACCTTC
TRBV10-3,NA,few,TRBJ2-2,CAIQATGITGTGELFF,TGTGCCATCCAGGCCACGGGGATTACGGGCACCGGGGAGCTGTTTTTT
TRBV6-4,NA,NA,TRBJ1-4,CASSDNPGEEKLFF,TGTGCCAGCAGTGACAACCCGGGGGAAGAAAAACTGTTTTTT
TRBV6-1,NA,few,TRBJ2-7,CASRQQGIVYEQYF,TGTGCCAGCAGGCAACAGGGTATTGTCTACGAGCAGTACTTC
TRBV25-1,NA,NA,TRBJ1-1,CASSEPEGLRRAFF,TGTGCCAGCAGTGAACCGGAAGGGCTTCGGAGAGCTTTCTTT
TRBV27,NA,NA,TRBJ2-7,CASSLERVKYF,TGTGCCAGCAGTTTGGAGAGGGTGAAGTACTTC
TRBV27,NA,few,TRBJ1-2,CASSLMREAFPYGYTF,TGTGCCAGCAGTTTAATGCGGGAGGCTTTTCCCTATGGCTACACCTTC
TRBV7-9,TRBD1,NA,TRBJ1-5,CAIDRTGNSNQPQHF,TGTGCCATCGACCGGACAGGCAATAGCAATCAGCCCCAGCATTTT
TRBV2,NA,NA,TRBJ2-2,CASSWDILDTGELFF,TGTGCCAGCAGCTGGGACATCCTGGACACCGGGGAGCTGTTTTTT
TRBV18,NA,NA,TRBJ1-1,CASSPISLTTEAFF,TGTGCCAGCTCACCAATAAGTTTAACGACTGAAGCTTTCTTT
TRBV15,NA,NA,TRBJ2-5,CATSRVLERRETQYF,TGTGCCACCAGCAGAGTGTTGGAGAGGAGAGAGACCCAGTACTTC
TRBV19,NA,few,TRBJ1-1,CASSRSANTEAFF,TGTGCCAGTAGTAGATCAGCGAACACTGAAGCTTTCTTT
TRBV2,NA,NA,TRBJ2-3,CASSEAENGPDTQYF,TGTGCCAGCAGTGAAGCCGAGAACGGGCCAGATACGCAGTATTTT
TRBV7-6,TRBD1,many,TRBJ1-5,CASSLGQGVQPQHF,TGTGCCAGCAGCCTGGGACAGGGGGTCCAGCCCCAGCATTTT
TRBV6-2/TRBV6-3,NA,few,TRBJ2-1,CASSYPPSSYNEQFF,TGTGCCAGCAGTTACCCTCCTAGCTCCTACAATGAGCAGTTCTTC
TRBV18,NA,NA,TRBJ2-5,CASSPVQKETQYF,TGTGCCAGCTCACCAGTCCAGAAAGAGACCCAGTACTTC
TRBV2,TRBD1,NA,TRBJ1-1,CVTEGARYEAFF,TGTGTAACCGAGGGGGCACGTTATGAAGCTTTCTTT
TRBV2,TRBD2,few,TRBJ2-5,CASRKLAGDQETQYF,TGTGCCAGCAGAAAACTAGCGGGGGACCAAGAGACCCAGTACTTC
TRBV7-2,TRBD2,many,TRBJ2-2,CASSFASGGGNTGELFF,TGTGCCAGCAGCTTCGCTAGCGGGGGGGGGAACACCGGGGAGCTGTTTTTT
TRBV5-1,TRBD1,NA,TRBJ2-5,CASSLWTGEPYQETQYF,TGCGCCAGCAGCTTGTGGACAGGAGAACCCTACCAAGAGACCCAGTACTTC
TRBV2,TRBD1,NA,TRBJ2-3,CASSEYWGQGAADTQYF,TGTGCCAGCAGTGAATATTGGGGACAGGGGGCCGCAGATACGCAGTATTTT
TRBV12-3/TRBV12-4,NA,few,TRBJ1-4,CASSYRSGEKLFF,TGTGCCAGCAGCTATCGTTCGGGTGAAAAACTGTTTTTT
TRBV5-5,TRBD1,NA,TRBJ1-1,CASSPIGTGSNTEAFF,TGTGCCAGCAGCCCCATAGGGACAGGGTCGAACACTGAAGCTTTCTTT
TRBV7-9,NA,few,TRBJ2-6,CASSGEGANVLTF,TGTGCCAGCAGCGGGGAAGGAGCCAACGTCCTGACTTTC
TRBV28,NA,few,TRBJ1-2,CASSSGHRAQGYTF,TGTGCCAGCAGTTCGGGGCACAGGGCCCAAGGCTACACCTTC
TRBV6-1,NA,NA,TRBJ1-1,CASSYSQFLDEAFF,TGTGCCAGCAGTTATTCCCAGTTTTTAGATGAAGCTTTCTTT
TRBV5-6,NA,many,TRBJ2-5,CASSVAQWGEETQYF,TGTGCCAGCAGCGTCGCTCAATGGGGCGAAGAGACCCAGTACTTC
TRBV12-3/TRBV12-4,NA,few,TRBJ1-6,CASSLRQISSYNSPLHF,TGTGCCAGCAGTTTAAGGCAGATAAGCTCCTATAATTCACCCCTCCACTTT
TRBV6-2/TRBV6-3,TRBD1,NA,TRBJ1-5,CASSYETGEHQPQHF,TGTGCCAGCAGTTACGAGACAGGGGAGCATCAGCCCCAGCATTTT
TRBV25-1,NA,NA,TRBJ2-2,CASSEYYRTEFTGELFF,TGTGCCAGCAGTGAATATTATAGGACCGAGTTCACCGGGGAGCTGTTTTTT
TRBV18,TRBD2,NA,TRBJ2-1,CASSPIAGVNEQFF,TGTGCCAGCTCACCAATAGCGGGGGTTAATGAGCAGTTCTTC
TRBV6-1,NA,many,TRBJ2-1,CASSEALAGGGYNEQFF,TGTGCCAGCAGTGAAGCTTTAGCAGGGGGAGGGTACAATGAGCAGTTCTTC
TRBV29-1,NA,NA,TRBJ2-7,CSVKIQDSYEQYF,TGCAGCGTGAAAATACAGGACTCCTACGAGCAGTACTTC
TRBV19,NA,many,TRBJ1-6,CASADGDNSPLHF,TGTGCCAGTGCGGACGGAGATAATTCACCCCTCCACTTT
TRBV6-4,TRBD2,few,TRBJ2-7,CASSDSSGGVYEQYF,TGTGCCAGCAGTGACTCTAGCGGGGGGGTTTACGAGCAGTACTTC
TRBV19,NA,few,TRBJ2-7,CASSMGPFYEQYF,TGTGCCAGTAGTATGGGACCGTTCTACGAGCAGTACTTC
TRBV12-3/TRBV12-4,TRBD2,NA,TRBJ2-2,CASSFFSGGSNTGELFF,TGTGCCAGCAGTTTCTTTAGCGGGGGGTCGAACACCGGGGAGCTGTTTTTT
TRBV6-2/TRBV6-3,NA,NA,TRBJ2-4,CASRTGILAKNIQYF,TGTGCCAGCAGAACAGGGATACTAGCCAAAAACATTCAGTACTTC
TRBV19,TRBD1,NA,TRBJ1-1,CASQMPGQPSMDTEAFF,TGTGCCAGCCAGATGCCGGGACAGCCTTCGATGGACACTGAAGCTTTCTTT
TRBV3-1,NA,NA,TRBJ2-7,CASSQGDTPYEQYF,TGTGCCAGCAGCCAGGGAGACACCCCCTACGAGCAGTACTTC
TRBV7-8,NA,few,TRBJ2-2,CAARPPVPAGELFF,TGTGCCGCGCGTCCGCCAGTACCGGCCGGGGAGCTGTTTTTT
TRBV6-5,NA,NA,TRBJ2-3,CASSYPGGTQYF,TGTGCCAGCAGTTACCCGGGGGGCACGCAGTATTTT
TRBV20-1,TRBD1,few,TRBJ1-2,CSAAGTGAPGYTF,TGCAGTGCTGCCGGGACAGGGGCCCCTGGCTACACCTTC
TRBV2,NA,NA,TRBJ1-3,CATLERTAGNTIYF,TGTGCCACCTTGGAACGGACAGCTGGAAACACCATATATTTT
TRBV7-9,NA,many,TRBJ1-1,CASSLGVRETEAFF,TGTGCCAGCAGCTTAGGGGTTAGGGAAACTGAAGCTTTCTTT
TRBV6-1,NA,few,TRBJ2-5,CATTPDARRWYETQYF,TGTGCCACAACCCCGGACGCAAGAAGATGGTATGAGACCCAGTACTTC
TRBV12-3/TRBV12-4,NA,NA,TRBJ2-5,CASSLMGVEETQYF,TGTGCCAGCAGTTTGATGGGTGTTGAGGAGACCCAGTACTTC
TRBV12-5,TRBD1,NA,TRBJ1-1,CASGIGQGPEAFF,TGTGCTAGTGGTATCGGACAGGGCCCTGAAGCTTTCTTT
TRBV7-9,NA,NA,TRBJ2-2,CASSLWENTGELFF,TGTGCCAGCAGCTTATGGGAGAACACCGGGGAGCTGTTTTTT
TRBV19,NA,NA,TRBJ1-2,CASSIAPYTDNYGYTF,TGTGCCAGTAGTATAGCGCCCTATACAGATAACTATGGCTACACCTTC
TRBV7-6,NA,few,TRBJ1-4,CASSLRLAGEKLFF,TGTGCCAGCAGCTTACGATTAGCCGGCGAAAAACTGTTTTTT